The rows below give T cell receptor beta chains drawn from one sample of a study of blood T cell repertoires in COVID-19. Assay used: immunoSEQ multiplex PCR; TCRdb lists only in-frame clones, some missing. The data show about 74,000 clones, about nine tenths seen once. Material for sequencing was peripheral blood. The receptors were sampled from a woman older than 75 with active or convalescent COVID-19. Both conserved end residues are part of each CDR3. The order of the fields is D gene, V gene, clone size, J gene, CDR3 protein, CDR3 DNA. The D gene is left open where the match is weak. Expanded clones are given a class, and other clones once, few, many or no size at all.

TRBD1	TRBV28	NA	TRBJ1-6	CASSRDRDRNSPLHF	TGTGCCAGCAGTCGAGACCGGGACAGAAATTCACCCCTCCACTTT
NA	TRBV2	NA	TRBJ2-5	CATPSSEETQYF	TGTGCCACCCCCTCTAGCGAAGAGACCCAGTACTTC
TRBD1	TRBV11-1	NA	TRBJ2-5	CASSFWDRVETQYF	TGTGCCAGCAGCTTCTGGGACAGGGTTGAGACCCAGTACTTC
TRBD1	TRBV7-9	NA	TRBJ1-1	CASSLFQGATEAFF	TGTGCCAGCAGCTTGTTCCAGGGGGCCACTGAAGCTTTCTTT
TRBD2	TRBV4-3	NA	TRBJ2-5	CASSQGIAGYQETQYF	TGCGCCAGCAGCCAAGGGATAGCGGGGTACCAAGAGACCCAGTACTTC
TRBD1	TRBV4-2	NA	TRBJ1-1	CASSQDLTGGADTEAFF	TGTGCCAGCAGCCAAGATCTCACAGGGGGCGCGGACACTGAAGCTTTCTTT
NA	TRBV6-5	NA	TRBJ1-2	CASSYSSRGDYGYTF	TGTGCCAGCAGTTACTCGAGTCGGGGGGACTATGGCTACACCTTC
NA	TRBV19	NA	TRBJ2-5	CARPRPQDSQETQYF	TGTGCCAGGCCCCGCCCCCAGGACTCTCAAGAGACCCAGTACTTC
NA	TRBV7-8	NA	TRBJ2-7	CASSLGAYEQYF	TGTGCCAGCAGCTTAGGCGCGTACGAGCAGTACTTC
NA	TRBV30	NA	TRBJ1-5	CAWQAGEKFQPQHF	TGTGCCTGGCAGGCCGGGGAGAAGTTTCAGCCCCAGCATTTT
TRBD1	TRBV30	few	TRBJ2-2	CASGPGTGNTGELFF	TGTGCCTCCGGTCCCGGGACAGGGAACACCGGGGAGCTGTTTTTT
NA	TRBV10-3	NA	TRBJ2-4	CATMDIPRAKNIQYF	TGTGCCACCATGGACATCCCCCGGGCCAAAAACATTCAGTACTTC
TRBD1	TRBV29-1	NA	TRBJ1-1	CSGDQGASGEAFF	TGCAGCGGGGATCAGGGGGCGAGTGGTGAAGCTTTCTTT
NA	TRBV2	NA	TRBJ1-2	CASSVPGTYGYTF	TGTGCCAGCAGTGTACCAGGAACGTATGGCTACACCTTC
NA	TRBV24-1	few	TRBJ1-5	CATSDLERNQPQHF	TGTGCCACCAGTGATTTGGAGAGAAATCAGCCCCAGCATTTT
TRBD1	TRBV2	NA	TRBJ2-2	CASSEQGANTGELFF	TGTGCCAGCAGTGAACAGGGGGCTAACACCGGGGAGCTGTTTTTT
TRBD2	TRBV7-2	NA	TRBJ2-3	CASSAGLAGGPFTDTQYF	TGTGCCAGCAGCGCGGGACTAGCGGGGGGGCCGTTCACAGATACGCAGTATTTT
NA	TRBV20-1	NA	TRBJ2-3	CSAPQADTQYF	TGCAGTGCTCCTCAGGCAGATACGCAGTATTTT
TRBD1	TRBV2	NA	TRBJ2-4	CAYDRGRNIQYF	TGTGCCTACGACAGGGGACGAAACATTCAGTACTTC
TRBD1	TRBV11-2	NA	TRBJ2-1	CASSLNPTGVNEQFF	TGTGCCAGCAGCTTAAACCCGACAGGGGTCAATGAGCAGTTCTTC
TRBD1	TRBV11-1	NA	TRBJ1-2	CASSHQGGDNYGYTF	TGTGCCAGCTCGCATCAGGGGGGCGATAACTATGGCTACACCTTC
NA	TRBV6-1	NA	TRBJ1-3	CASSEAGGWLVGNTIYF	TGTGCCAGCAGTGAAGCTGGAGGCTGGCTGGTTGGAAACACCATATATTTT
NA	TRBV7-9	NA	TRBJ1-1	CASRRQGGGTEAFF	TGTGCCAGCAGACGACAAGGAGGTGGCACTGAAGCTTTCTTT
TRBD2	TRBV18	NA	TRBJ2-2	CASSPRLAGATQMGGELFF	TGTGCCAGCTCACCACGACTAGCGGGAGCCACCCAGATGGGCGGGGAGCTGTTTTTT
NA	TRBV9	NA	TRBJ2-2	CASALHSNTGELFF	TGTGCCAGCGCTCTCCACTCGAACACCGGGGAGCTGTTTTTT
NA	TRBV14	NA	TRBJ1-2	CASSRSVPNYGYTF	TGTGCCAGCAGCCGCTCGGTGCCGAACTATGGCTACACCTTC
NA	TRBV5-4	NA	TRBJ1-3	CASTLFGGNTIYF	TGTGCCAGCACCCTATTTGGTGGAAACACCATATATTTT
TRBD1	TRBV15	NA	TRBJ2-5	CATSRDRGTGETQYF	TGTGCCACCAGCAGAGATCGGGGGACAGGGGAGACCCAGTACTTC
NA	TRBV24-1	NA	TRBJ2-2	CATSDLRGGTGELFF	TGTGCCACCAGTGATTTGCGAGGGGGCACCGGGGAGCTGTTTTTT
TRBD2	TRBV7-2	NA	TRBJ2-5	CASSSIQSGGPETQYF	TGTGCCAGCAGCTCAATTCAGAGCGGGGGCCCCGAGACCCAGTACTTC
NA	TRBV18	NA	TRBJ1-5	CASSPDISNQPQHF	TGTGCCAGCTCACCGGACATTAGCAATCAGCCCCAGCATTTT
NA	TRBV3-1/TRBV3-2	NA	TRBJ1-6	CASSQASNSPLHF	TGTGCCAGCAGCCAAGCTAGCAATTCACCCCTCCACTTT
TRBD1	TRBV7-2	NA	TRBJ1-6	CASSTGQGGNSPLHF	TGTGCCAGCAGCACGGGACAGGGGGGAAATTCACCCCTCCACTTT
NA	TRBV14	NA	TRBJ2-5	CASSRLNIFQETQYF	TGTGCCAGCAGCCGGTTAAACATTTTCCAAGAGACCCAGTACTTC
NA	TRBV7-6	NA	TRBJ1-1	CASSSREAGATEAFF	TGTGCCAGCAGCTCCAGGGAGGCTGGGGCCACTGAAGCTTTCTTT
NA	TRBV6-5	NA	TRBJ2-5	CASTRQGLSETQYF	TGTGCCAGCACCCGGCAGGGGCTGTCGGAGACCCAGTACTTC